A selection of T cell receptor beta chains follows, all from one sample in a study of T-cell reconstitution after alpha-beta-depleted transplantation in children. TCRdb used MiXCR to reprocess the PCR reads, holding one entry per CDR3 protein. The sample yields about 120,000 distinct CDR3 sequences, about 21% seen once. Sequenced here: PBMCs, mostly from graft donor cells, sampled 180 days after TCRalphabeta/CD19-depleted stem cell transplant. Receptor source: a male patient under 10 years old who had a stem cell transplant for chronic granulomatous disease, so the T cells may come from the graft donor. Both conserved end residues are part of each CDR3. A D gene is named only where the DNA matches it firmly. Clone size is stated in some rows and not others, as once, few, many or a class when expanded.

abundance,v_gene,j_gene,d_gene,CDR3aa,CDR3nt
few,TRBV12-3/TRBV12-4,TRBJ2-4,NA,CASSYTRRAKNIQYF,TGTGCCAGCAGTTATACCAGGAGAGCCAAAAACATTCAGTACTTC
few,TRBV5-1,TRBJ2-3,NA,CASSRLGPDTQYF,TGCGCCAGCAGCCGGCTAGGCCCAGATACGCAGTATTTT
many,TRBV28,TRBJ2-7,TRBD1,CASSSLRAKTGGFPYEQYF,TGTGCCAGCAGTTCACTCCGAGCTAAGACAGGGGGGTTCCCCTACGAGCAGTACTTC
many,TRBV5-1,TRBJ2-7,NA,CASSSGLPAYEQYF,TGCGCCAGCAGCTCGGGACTTCCTGCCTACGAGCAGTACTTC
NA,TRBV5-6,TRBJ2-1,NA,CASSLMGYSYNEQFF,TGTGCCAGCAGCTTGATGGGTTACTCCTACAATGAGCAGTTCTTC
many,TRBV20-1,TRBJ2-3,NA,CSASMTWASTDTQYF,TGCAGTGCTAGTATGACATGGGCCTCCACAGATACGCAGTATTTT
NA,TRBV7-6,TRBJ2-3,NA,CASSLGVGRSTDTQYF,TGTGCCAGCAGCTTAGGGGTCGGTCGTAGCACAGATACGCAGTATTTT
NA,TRBV9,TRBJ1-2,NA,CASSGSYGYTF,TGTGCCAGCAGCGGTTCCTATGGCTACACCTTC
NA,TRBV5-1,TRBJ2-7,TRBD2,CASRLAGVTEQYF,TGCGCCAGCCGACTAGCGGGAGTTACCGAGCAGTACTTC
many,TRBV29-1,TRBJ2-5,NA,CSVDTRGLQETQYF,TGCAGCGTTGACACCAGGGGCCTTCAAGAGACCCAGTACTTC
many,TRBV12-3/TRBV12-4,TRBJ2-2,TRBD2,CASSPGLAGLNTGELFF,TGTGCCAGCAGTCCGGGACTAGCGGGATTGAACACCGGGGAGCTGTTTTTT
NA,TRBV28,TRBJ2-5,NA,CASSFGSRRMTQYF,TGTGCCAGCAGTTTCGGGAGCCGAAGAATGACCCAGTACTTC
few,TRBV12-3/TRBV12-4,TRBJ2-4,TRBD1,CASSLYRGRDIQYF,TGTGCCAGCAGTCTTTACAGGGGGCGTGACATTCAGTACTTC
few,TRBV5-8,TRBJ1-1,NA,CASSSHRGPLGTEAFF,TGTGCCAGCAGCTCTCACCGGGGACCCCTGGGAACTGAAGCTTTCTTT
many,TRBV20-1,TRBJ2-7,TRBD2,CSAYGTRDSIGGEQYF,TGCAGTGCTTACGGGACTAGGGATTCCATTGGGGGCGAGCAGTACTTC
NA,TRBV7-9,TRBJ2-1,NA,CASSFPGDSYNEQFF,TGTGCCAGCAGCTTCCCGGGAGACTCCTACAATGAGCAGTTCTTC
many,TRBV6-5,TRBJ2-6,NA,CASSRTASGANVLTF,TGTGCCAGCAGTCGGACAGCCTCTGGGGCCAACGTCCTGACTTTC
few,TRBV20-1,TRBJ2-2,NA,CSASVRAANTGELFF,TGCAGTGCTAGTGTTAGGGCAGCGAACACCGGGGAGCTGTTTTTT
many,TRBV5-1,TRBJ1-6,TRBD1,CASSQGQENSPLHF,TGCGCCAGCAGCCAGGGACAGGAAAATTCACCCCTCCACTTT
many,TRBV28,TRBJ2-3,NA,CASKLWGSRLDTQYF,TGTGCCAGCAAACTGTGGGGCAGCCGTCTAGATACGCAGTATTTT
many,TRBV29-1,TRBJ2-7,NA,CSVQLQGNEQYF,TGCAGCGTCCAACTCCAGGGAAACGAGCAGTACTTC
few,TRBV5-1,TRBJ2-1,TRBD2,CASSEASGRGFEQFF,TGCGCCAGCAGCGAGGCTAGCGGGAGGGGTTTCGAGCAGTTCTTC
many,TRBV20-1,TRBJ2-1,TRBD2,CSARDIKTSGDYNEQFF,TGCAGTGCTAGAGATATAAAGACTAGCGGGGACTACAATGAGCAGTTCTTC
NA,TRBV15,TRBJ1-2,TRBD1,CATSRYSGTGGHGYTF,TGTGCCACCAGCAGATATTCGGGGACAGGGGGACATGGCTACACCTTC
NA,TRBV12-3/TRBV12-4,TRBJ1-2,NA,CASSFLWPNGYTF,TGTGCCAGCAGTTTCCTCTGGCCAAATGGCTACACCTTC
NA,TRBV12-3/TRBV12-4,TRBJ1-3,NA,CASSPQAGRNTIYF,TGTGCCAGCAGCCCCCAGGCCGGGAGAAACACCATATATTTT
many,TRBV7-2,TRBJ2-7,NA,CASSLGGVLYEQYF,TGTGCCAGCAGCTTAGGAGGGGTACTCTACGAGCAGTACTTC
many,TRBV28,TRBJ2-7,TRBD2,CASSSGLARSGEQYF,TGTGCCAGCAGTTCGGGACTAGCGCGATCGGGAGAGCAGTACTTC
many,TRBV29-1,TRBJ2-7,NA,CSVERGTSEQYF,TGCAGCGTTGAGCGAGGGACATCCGAGCAGTACTTC
NA,TRBV5-5,TRBJ2-5,NA,CASSLGAGLTETQYF,TGTGCCAGCAGCTTGGGGGCAGGGCTAACAGAGACCCAGTACTTC
NA,TRBV28,TRBJ2-1,NA,CASSLRPVPYNEQFF,TGTGCCAGCAGTTTAAGGCCCGTCCCCTACAATGAGCAGTTCTTC
few,TRBV12-3/TRBV12-4,TRBJ2-7,TRBD1,CASSLQGARSEQYF,TGTGCCAGCAGTTTGCAGGGGGCGCGTAGCGAGCAGTACTTC
NA,TRBV12-3/TRBV12-4,TRBJ2-1,NA,CASTLQMGQRYNEQFF,TGTGCCAGCACCCTACAAATGGGACAACGTTACAATGAGCAGTTCTTC
many,TRBV5-6,TRBJ2-3,TRBD2,CASSLLAGGMADTQYF,TGTGCCAGCAGCTTGTTAGCGGGAGGGATGGCAGATACGCAGTATTTT
few,TRBV12-3/TRBV12-4,TRBJ1-4,NA,CASRRTQPNEKLFF,TGTGCCAGCAGAAGGACTCAACCGAATGAAAAACTGTTTTTT
many,TRBV21-1,TRBJ2-5,NA,CASSRLRTGGETQYF,TGTGCCAGCAGCAGATTACGCACGGGGGGGGAGACCCAGTACTTC
many,TRBV20-1,TRBJ1-3,NA,CSARDGPGNTIYF,TGCAGTGCTAGAGATGGGCCCGGAAACACCATATATTTT
NA,TRBV12-5,TRBJ2-3,TRBD1,CASGPQGRTGGTDTQYF,TGTGCTAGTGGCCCGCAAGGTCGGACAGGGGGTACAGATACGCAGTATTTT
many,TRBV7-2,TRBJ2-3,TRBD2,CASSPALLAGGQKSTDTQYF,TGTGCCAGCAGCCCTGCCCTTCTAGCGGGAGGCCAGAAGAGCACAGATACGCAGTATTTT
NA,TRBV7-6,TRBJ2-3,TRBD2,CASSSSGLAGFTDTQYF,TGTGCCAGCAGCTCATCGGGACTAGCGGGATTCACAGATACGCAGTATTTT
few,TRBV27,TRBJ1-2,NA,CASSLLRGDWYGYTF,TGTGCCAGCAGTTTATTACGGGGGGATTGGTATGGCTACACCTTC
once,TRBV12-3/TRBV12-4,TRBJ1-3,NA,CASSLDLGGGNTIYF,TGTGCCAGCAGTTTAGACCTCGGAGGAGGAAACACCATATATTTT
NA,TRBV12-5,TRBJ2-1,TRBD2,CASGLVAGGYNEQFF,TGTGCTAGTGGTTTGGTAGCGGGAGGCTACAATGAGCAGTTCTTC
few,TRBV7-9,TRBJ2-1,TRBD1,CASSPDRGNNEQFF,TGTGCCAGCAGCCCGGACAGGGGGAACAATGAGCAGTTCTTC
NA,TRBV10-3,TRBJ2-2,TRBD1,CAIRQTGILVTGELFF,TGTGCCATCAGGCAGACAGGGATCCTGGTCACCGGGGAGCTGTTTTTT
NA,TRBV7-6,TRBJ2-7,TRBD1,CASSSTLTGYEQYF,TGTGCCAGCAGCTCGACCCTGACAGGGTACGAGCAGTACTTC
few,TRBV4-3,TRBJ1-2,NA,CASSPRVANYGYTF,TGCGCCAGCAGCCCCAGGGTAGCTAACTATGGCTACACCTTC
NA,TRBV10-3,TRBJ1-6,NA,CAISESRLLDSPLHF,TGTGCCATCAGTGAGTCGCGGCTTTTGGATTCACCCCTCCACTTT
NA,TRBV5-1,TRBJ2-1,TRBD2,CASSFTSGGHNEQFF,TGCGCCAGCAGCTTCACTAGCGGGGGGCACAATGAGCAGTTCTTC
many,TRBV19,TRBJ2-7,TRBD1,CASSTNRDSYEQYF,TGTGCCAGTAGTACTAACCGGGACAGCTACGAGCAGTACTTC
NA,TRBV12-3/TRBV12-4,TRBJ1-5,NA,CASSLVEGGQPQHF,TGTGCCAGCAGTTTAGTGGAAGGAGGACAGCCCCAGCATTTT